The 8 T cell receptor beta chains below all came from one sample that was sequenced in a study of control samples from healthy donors and cancer patients. Using immunoSEQ multiplex PCR, the repertoire was profiled, and TCRdb retains in-frame clones only, with some absent. The sample has 150,000 to 200,000 clones, 85% to 95% seen once. Material: blood. Source of these receptors: a woman aged 18-35 years in good health.

The V gene is TRBV5-8, the J gene TRBJ2-3, with 8 bases that match TRBD1. Looked up from germline, CDR1 is SGHTS and CDR2 is YDEGEE. V lost 0 bases and J lost 2; bases outside the gene matches: 2. CDR3 size: 15 residues. Written as DNA, the CDR3 is TGTGCCAGCAGCTTGGACAGGGGGGCCACAGATACGCAGTATTTT. Protein product: CASSLDRGATDTQYF.

The V and J genes are TRBV6-2 or TRBV6-3 and TRBJ2-4; 8 bases align to TRBD2. CDR1 is MNHEY and CDR2 is SVGEGT in the germline V gene. The CDR3 is 16 residues long. The ends lost 2 bases at V and 3 bases at J; junction bases unmatched: 6. CDR3 sequence reads: CASSYTPRGGKNIQYF. The CDR3 region has the DNA TGTGCCAGCAGTTACACCCCACGGGGGGGCAAAAACATTCAGTACTTC.

The genes are TRBV25-1 and TRBJ2-5, with D perhaps given as TRBD1 or TRBD2 (5 bases each). The CDR3 length is 15 residues. The V and J ends lost 2 bases and 2 bases respectively, with 12 bases between them. Germline V gene sequence: CDR1 MGHDK, CDR2 SYGVNS. The CDR3 here is CASSEGLGRQETQYF. The DNA for the CDR3 is TGTGCCAGCAGTGAAGGATTGGGACGGCAAGAGACCCAGTACTTC.

The genes are TRBV6-2 or TRBV6-3 and TRBJ2-1, with D possibly TRBD2 on 6 matching bases. Per germline, CDR1 MNHEY and CDR2 SVGEGT. There are 18 residues in the CDR3. Trimming shortened V by 2 bases and J by 0 bases, and 17 bases separated the two germline ends. CDR3 sequence: CASSYLPGGASSYNEQFF. In DNA form, the CDR3 reads TGTGCCAGCAGTTACCTCCCTGGAGGGGCCAGCTCCTACAATGAGCAGTTCTTC.

The CDR3 loop is CASRLTPPSWVF. The CDR3 DNA is TGTGCAAGTCGGCTTACCCCTCCTAGCTGGGTCTTC. The chain couples TRBV12-2 to TRBJ2-1; the D call TRBD2 from the table was never checked on the DNA. TRBV12-2 is labeled a pseudogene. The CDR3 spans 12 residues.

A remark on this clone: One end of the junction fails to match germline, which may point to a read error. V gene TRBV18 combines with J gene TRBJ2-1; 10 bases are a match to TRBD2. CDR1 KGHSH and CDR2 LQKENI come from the germline V gene. The CDR3 is 17 amino acids. The CDR3 protein is CASSPPLAGGSNNEQFF. Here the CDR3 DNA reads TGTGCCAGCTCACCACCCTTAGCGGGGGGCTCCAACAATGAGCAGTTCTTC.

V and J are TRBV11-2 and TRBJ2-6; the D call may be TRBD1 or TRBD2 (6 bases each). CDR1 and CDR2 (germline): SGHAT, FQNNGV. CDR3 size: 19 residues. V was cut by 5 bases and J by 0 bases, with 20 bases left in between. CDR3 DNA: TGTGCCAGCAGCCTAGCGCCGGGACATCTAAACTCTGGGGCCAACGTCCTGACTTTC. Translation: CASSLAPGHLNSGANVLTF.

The chain uses TRBV7-3 and TRBJ1-1; D uncertain. V was trimmed by 0 bases and J by 1 base, leaving 9 bases between them. Per germline, CDR1 SGHTA and CDR2 FQGTGA. CDR3 length equals 15 residues. The CDR3 spells CASSLTGQKNTEAFF. Written as DNA, the CDR3 is TGTGCCAGCAGCTTAACGGGCCAGAAGAACACTGAAGCTTTCTTT.